This T cell receptor beta chain was sequenced for a study of glioma-infiltrating T cells after dendritic cell vaccination. Study as a whole: Treatment, given 2003 to 2012, was autologous tumor lysate-pulsed dendritic cell vaccination. Study-level findings and limits: The cohort had few patients with full blood and tumor sets. No direct clonality-survival link was found; a diverse polyclonal response may matter.

A remark on this clone: Its antigen is not identified.

In germline, CDR1 is SGHTA, CDR2 FQGTGA. This CDR3 is 18 amino acids long. Trimming cost V 1 base and J 1 base; bases outside gene matches: 10. The primer mix had 60 V beta and 13 J beta primers. Sequencing was performed with immunoSEQ multiplex PCR; in TCRdb, only in-frame clones are kept and a portion is missing. The table records 85,000 to 110,000 clones, about four fifths of them present only once. The V gene is TRBV7-3, the J gene TRBJ2-3; 8 bases are a match to TRBD2. This clonotype originated in a human donor with glioblastoma. Source: blood, taken before dendritic cell vaccination. The CDR3 spells CASSLMLGGGPGTDTQYF. The CDR3 nucleotides read TGTGCCAGCAGCTTAATGTTAGGCGGGGGGCCTGGCACAGATACGCAGTATTTT.